One and the same sample provided the 26 T cell receptor beta chains below, sequenced in a study of T cell changes during pregnancy in multiple sclerosis. Measured with immunoSEQ multiplex PCR; TCRdb has only the in-frame clones, and not every one. This repertoire shows more than 80,000 clones, about 90% found once; its top ten account for 3% to 4%. The input for sequencing was PBMCs, taken in the first trimester of pregnancy. Receptors originate from a female donor in good health, serving as a control in a pregnancy study. Some clones in this sample may be carry-over from other donors' samples.

The chain carries TRBV27 and TRBJ1-1; no firm D call. Germline V gives CDR1 MNHEY, CDR2 SMNVEV (reference sequence). V shed 2 bases and J shed 8 bases, with 15 bases lying between them. The CDR3 extends over 14 amino acids. The CDR3 spells CASSLGQSPSEAFF. CDR3 sequence (DNA): TGTGCCAGCAGTTTAGGGCAGAGCCCCTCAGAAGCTTTCTTT.

The chain joins TRBV7-9 to TRBJ1-3, with 9 bases that match TRBD1. Germline loops: CDR1 SEHNR, CDR2 FQNEAQ (reference sequence). V dropped 5 bases and J dropped 1; count of bases not matched to a gene: 6. The CDR3 runs 16 residues. The CDR3 here is CASSLQQGASGNTIYF. As DNA, the CDR3 is TGTGCCAGCAGCCTACAACAGGGGGCTTCTGGAAACACCATATATTTT.

In DNA, the CDR3 is TGTGCCAGCTTACAGGAGAATAATTCACCCCTCCACTTT. It is translated as CASLQENNSPLHF. The chain carries TRBV6-1 and TRBJ1-6; possibly TRBD1 for D (5 bases). The CDR3 has 13 amino acids. The germline gives CDR1 MNHNS, CDR2 SASEGT. Trimming took off 8 bases at V and 5 bases at J, with 10 bases between the two ends.

The rearrangement joins TRBV5-1 to TRBJ2-1, with 9 nucleotides matching TRBD2. The junction had 7 bases not matched to a gene; V was cut back by 0 bases and J by 9 bases. CDR1 and CDR2 (germline): SGHRS, YFSETQ. The CDR3 extends over 15 amino acids. CDR3 in DNA: TGCGCCAGCAGCTTGGGAGGGACTAGCACCCGTGAGCAGTTCTTC. Protein sequence: CASSLGGTSTREQFF.

CDR3 bases: TGTGCCATCAGTGCGTCGGACAGGGACTACGAGCAGTACTTC. It yields the protein CAISASDRDYEQYF. This chain uses TRBV10-3 with TRBJ2-7, with 8 bases lining up with TRBD1. The V gene end was trimmed by 4 bases and the J gene end by 3 bases; junction bases not matched to a gene: 5. This CDR3 has 14 amino acids. Germline CDR1 reads ENHRY; CDR2 reads SYGVKD.

V is TRBV5-1 and J is TRBJ2-2; TRBD1 matches at 7 bases. V shed 6 bases, J shed 0 bases, and the junction held 5 bases outside the gene matches. The CDR3 loop spans 15 amino acids. Germline loops: CDR1 SGHRS, CDR2 YFSETQ. DNA of the CDR3: TGCGCCAGCACAACGGGACAGCCGAACACCGGGGAGCTGTTTTTT. This translates into CASTTGQPNTGELFF. The full variable domain, rest sourced from reference TRBV5-1 and TRBJ2-2, is KAGVTQTPRYLIKTRGQQVTLSCSPISGHRSVSWYQQTPGQGLQFLFEYFSETQRNKGNFPGRFSGRQFSNSRSEMNVSTLELGDSALYLCASTTGQPNTGELFFGEGSRLTVL.

The chain is built from TRBV15 and TRBJ2-2; maybe TRBD2 (5 bases). The CDR3 is made up of 14 amino acids. V lost 1 base and J lost 5, with 8 bases in between. Germline CDR1 LNHNV, CDR2 YYDKDF (reference sequence). The CDR3 nucleotides read TGTGCCACCAGCAGAGTCGAGGGAACCGGGGAGCTGTTTTTT. This gives the protein CATSRVEGTGELFF.

This clone is termed medium-sized. The chain uses TRBV6-5 and TRBJ1-6; the D gene is possibly TRBD1 (5 bases). The CDR3 is made up of 14 amino acids. CDR1 is MNHEY and CDR2 is SVGAGI in the germline V gene. V lost 2 bases, J lost 9 bases, and 11 bases lay in between. CDR3 sequence: CASSYDSEASPLHF. The CDR3, as DNA: TGTGCCAGCAGTTACGACAGTGAGGCTTCACCCCTCCACTTT.

The chain has TRBV28 and TRBJ1-3, with D tentatively TRBD1 (6 bases). Germline assignment: CDR1 MDHEN and CDR2 SYDVKM. The V end lost 6 bases, the J end lost 4 bases, and 19 bases lay between the germline ends. CDR3 length equals 16 residues. The CDR3 sequence is CASSPSRGAGGNTIYF. The CDR3 DNA follows: TGTGCCAGCAGCCCGAGCCGGGGGGCGGGGGGAAACACCATATATTTT.

The V and J genes are TRBV7-2 and TRBJ2-3, with D possibly being TRBD1 (5 bases). The V end lost 2 bases, the J end lost 5 bases, and 11 bases lay between the germline ends. The CDR3 consists of 14 residues. The germline gives CDR1 SGHTA, CDR2 FQGNSA. CDR3 nucleotide sequence: TGTGCCAGCAGCTTAAGGCAGGGTGTAGATACGCAGTATTTT. This encodes CASSLRQGVDTQYF.

The CDR3 region has the DNA TGTGCCAGCAGCTCACTCAGTGGCGGGGGGGCCCAGGGAGATACGCAGTATTTT. Translation: CASSSLSGGGAQGDTQYF. This chain connects TRBV7-6 to TRBJ2-3, with 9 nucleotides matching TRBD2. Per germline, CDR1 SGHVS and CDR2 FNYEAQ. V shed 4 bases, J shed 5 bases, and the junction held 16 bases outside the gene matches. The CDR3 length is 18 residues.

This chain links TRBV27 with TRBJ2-3; TRBD2 aligns across 8 bases. CDR1 is MNHEY and CDR2 is SMNVEV in the germline V gene (reference sequence). The ends lost 5 bases at V and 1 base at J; junction bases unmatched: 17. This CDR3 spans 19 amino acids. CDR3 residues: CASSLDLVLAAWCTDTQYF. DNA for the CDR3: TGTGCCAGCAGTCTGGATCTCGTACTAGCGGCGTGGTGCACAGATACGCAGTATTTT.

This rearrangement joins TRBV18 to TRBJ1-1; no clear D gene. Deletions cut 2 bases from V and 0 bases from J, with 10 bases between. Germline assignment: CDR1 KGHSH and CDR2 LQKENI. This CDR3 is 15 amino acids long. In DNA form, the CDR3 reads TGTGCCAGCTCACCAAACGTTCCAGTGAACACTGAAGCTTTCTTT. This sequence encodes CASSPNVPVNTEAFF.

The chain joins TRBV27 to TRBJ1-1, with a tentative D call TRBD1 (6 bases). The CDR3 sequence is 15 residues long. The V gene's germline CDR1 is MNHEY and CDR2 SMNVEV (reference sequence). Trimming left V 5 bases short and J 5 bases short, with 18 bases between. This CDR3 is CASSGGGGYRTEAFF. In DNA, the CDR3 is TGTGCCAGCAGTGGGGGGGGCGGGTATCGGACTGAAGCTTTCTTT.

CDR3 sequence: CASGAGGVKNIQYF. In DNA form, the CDR3 reads TGTGCCAGCGGGGCGGGAGGCGTCAAAAACATTCAGTACTTC. V and J are TRBV9 and TRBJ2-4; 8 nucleotides match TRBD2. Unmatched junction bases numbered 6, after V lost 7 bases and J lost 3 bases. The CDR3 runs to 14 residues. In germline, CDR1 is SGDLS, CDR2 YYNGEE.

This chain connects TRBV4-1 to TRBJ2-7; 8 nucleotides align to TRBD1. Germline loops: CDR1 MGHRA, CDR2 YSYEKL. The CDR3 totals 18 residues. V dropped 2 bases and J dropped 2; count of bases not matched to a gene: 14. The CDR3 reads CASSQRPGTGQSPYEQYF. CDR3 bases: TGCGCCAGCAGCCAACGTCCCGGGACAGGTCAGAGTCCCTACGAGCAGTACTTC.

This chain joins TRBV6-1 and TRBJ1-2; 10 bases are a match to TRBD1. The V segment lost 5 bases and the J segment 5 bases; nucleotides outside the gene matches: 5. The V gene's germline CDR1 is MNHNS and CDR2 SASEGT. The CDR3 loop spans 14 amino acids. CDR3 DNA: TGTGCCAGCAGTCCCCGGGGACAGGGGTATGGCTACACCTTC. Translating it yields CASSPRGQGYGYTF.

The chain couples TRBV28 to TRBJ2-7, with 7 positions matching TRBD1. Per the germline V gene, CDR1 is MDHEN and CDR2 is SYDVKM. The CDR3 consists of 14 residues. Trimming took 2 bases from V and 2 from J; bases not matched to a gene: 3. CDR3 amino acids: CASSLNRGTYEQYF. The CDR3 DNA is TGTGCCAGCAGTTTAAACAGGGGAACCTACGAGCAGTACTTC. Supplemented by reference TRBV28 and TRBJ2-7, the full variable domain reads DVKVTQSSRYLVKRTGEKVFLECVQDMDHENMFWYRQDPGLGLRLIYFSYDVKMKEKGDIPEGYSVSREKKERFSLILESASTNQTSMYLCASSLNRGTYEQYFGPGTRLTVT.

The CDR3 DNA sequence: TGCGCCAGCAGCCAGGGACAGCAAGAGACCCAGTACTTC. This gives the protein CASSQGQQETQYF. V gene TRBV5-1 combines with J gene TRBJ2-5; TRBD1 aligns across 7 bases. This CDR3 has 13 residues. The germline CDR1 and CDR2 sequences are SGHRS and YFSETQ. The J segment lost 2 bases and the V segment lost 4 bases, leaving 2 bases of the junction unmatched.

The chain uses TRBV27 and TRBJ2-7; 12 positions match TRBD2. The germline V gene has CDR1 MNHEY and CDR2 SMNVEV (reference sequence). The V segment lost 4 bases and the J segment 5 bases; nucleotides outside the gene matches: 6. CDR3 length: 15 residues. The CDR3 nucleotides read TGTGCCAGCAGTTCTCCTAGCGGGAGGGTGCACGAGCAGTACTTC. This codes for CASSSPSGRVHEQYF.

The chain combines TRBV7-8 with TRBJ2-1, with 13 bases fitting TRBD2. The CDR3 is 15 amino acids. CDR1 and CDR2 from the germline V gene are SGHVS and FQNEAQ. Germline trimming cut 5 bases from V and 10 bases from J; bases unmatched to any gene: 8. In DNA, the CDR3 is TGTGCCAGCAGCGCGGGACTAGCGGGGTTCTGGGAGCAGTTCTTC. This gives the protein CASSAGLAGFWEQFF. Full variable domain (rest looked up from reference TRBV7-8 and TRBJ2-1): GAGVSQSPRYKVAKRGQDVALRCDPISGHVSLFWYQQALGQGPEFLTYFQNEAQLDKSGLPSDRFFAERPEGSVSTLKIQRTQQEDSAVYLCASSAGLAGFWEQFFGPGTRLTVL.

The chain joins TRBV15 to TRBJ2-3; possibly TRBD2 for D (5 bases). CDR1 is LNHNV, CDR2 YYDKDF, per germline (reference sequence). This CDR3 has 15 amino acids. Trimming pared 3 bases from V and 4 bases from J, leaving 14 bases between. CDR3 sequence reads: CATSRTASEADTQYF. In DNA form, the CDR3 reads TGTGCCACCAGCAGGACGGCGTCGGAGGCAGATACGCAGTATTTT.

J is TRBJ2-1 and V is TRBV6-6, with 11 positions matching TRBD1. Germline V CDR1 and CDR2: MNHNY, SVGAGI (reference sequence). This CDR3 comprises 15 residues. With V trimmed by 5 bases and J by 7 bases, 7 bases remained unmatched. The DNA of the CDR3 is TGTGCCAGCAGTCCCGGGACAGGGGGGGAGAATGAGCAGTTCTTC. Its protein product is CASSPGTGGENEQFF.

CDR3 in amino acids: CASSDLRQGLNTEAFF. The CDR3 DNA is TGTGCCAGCAGCGATTTAAGACAGGGTTTGAACACTGAAGCTTTCTTT. This chain joins TRBV14 and TRBJ1-1; 7 bases are shared with TRBD1. This CDR3 is built from 16 residues. Germline V CDR1 and CDR2: SGHDN, FVKESK. V shed 5 bases, J shed 0 bases, and the junction held 9 bases outside the gene matches. Based on the CDR3 plus reference TRBV14 and TRBJ1-1, the full variable domain is EAGVTQFPSHSVIEKGQTVTLRCDPISGHDNLYWYRRVMGKEIKFLLHFVKESKQDESGMPNNRFLAERTGGTYSTLKVQPAELEDSGVYFCASSDLRQGLNTEAFFGQGTRLTVV.

The chain uses TRBV6-5 and TRBJ2-2, with TRBD1 matching 9 bases. Germline CDR1 MNHEY, CDR2 SVGAGI. This CDR3 region has 15 residues. With V trimmed by 6 bases and J by 3 bases, 5 bases remained unmatched. The CDR3 bases are TGTGCCAGCAGATTAACAGGGGGCGACACCGGGGAGCTGTTTTTT. It encodes CASRLTGGDTGELFF.

The rearrangement joins TRBV19 to TRBJ1-6, with TRBD1 as a possible D gene (6 bases). The CDR3 covers 15 residues. Germline assignment: CDR1 LNHDA and CDR2 SQIVND (reference sequence). Trimming took off 8 bases at V and 2 bases at J, with 13 bases between the two ends. CDR3: CASSRGTTYNSPLHF. CDR3 nucleotide sequence: TGTGCCAGTTCCAGGGGAACGACCTATAATTCACCCCTCCACTTT.